The 30 T cell receptor beta chains listed next were all sequenced from one sample in a study of shared clonotypes between healthy human individuals. TCRdb's copy holds only in-frame clones and misses some; the assay was immunoSEQ multiplex PCR. The sample lists about 1 million clones; about 80% were seen once. Sequencing used memory CD4+ T cells sorted from blood. The sample's subset: CD45RA-negative fraction. The source of these receptors is a man between 18 and 29 years old in good health.

This chain joins TRBV4-3 and TRBJ2-7; no clear D. The CDR3 has 15 residues. Per germline, CDR1 LGHNA and CDR2 YSLEER. V dropped 4 bases and J dropped 3 bases, with 16 bases sitting between them. CDR3 in amino acids: CASSRLRHGDYEQYF. The CDR3 coding sequence is TGCGCCAGCAGCCGCCTAAGGCACGGAGACTACGAGCAGTACTTC.

V and J are TRBV19 and TRBJ1-4; D uncertain. This CDR3 has 16 amino acids. CDR1 and CDR2 (germline): LNHDA, SQIVND (reference sequence). Deletions cut 5 bases from V and 5 bases from J, with 18 bases between. The CDR3 here is CASSVLSPTGNEKLFF. The CDR3 coding sequence is TGTGCCAGTAGTGTGCTCTCCCCGACTGGAAATGAAAAACTGTTTTTT.

V gene TRBV20-1 combines with J gene TRBJ1-1; D remains ambiguous. This CDR3 is 11 amino acids long. In germline, CDR1 is DFQATT, CDR2 SNEGSKA (reference sequence). Written as DNA, the CDR3 is TGCCAGCGGGCCATGAACACTGAAGCTTTCTTT. Its protein product is CQRAMNTEAFF.

This rearrangement joins TRBV7-8 to TRBJ2-2, with D maybe TRBD2 (5 bases). V was trimmed by 1 base and J by 0 bases, leaving 6 bases between them. The germline gives CDR1 SGHVS, CDR2 FQNEAQ. The CDR3 consists of 15 residues. CDR3 in DNA: TGTGCCAGCAGCTTAGGGACTCCGAACACCGGGGAGCTGTTTTTT. This encodes CASSLGTPNTGELFF.

The genes are TRBV28 and TRBJ2-7; 7 bases fit TRBD1. The germline V gene encodes CDR1 MDHEN and CDR2 SYDVKM. The CDR3 contains 16 residues. Trimming cost V 5 bases and J 0 bases; bases outside gene matches: 10. The CDR3 nucleotides read TGTGCCAGCAGTGCCCCCGGGACAGAGAGCTCCTACGAGCAGTACTTC. Protein: CASSAPGTESSYEQYF.

The gene calls are TRBV5-1 and TRBJ1-4; no clear D. V lost 0 bases and J 6 bases, leaving 12 bases between the germline ends. This CDR3 comprises 15 residues. Germline lookup yields CDR1 SGHRS and CDR2 YFSETQ. CDR3 in amino acids: CASSLGAQAYEKLFF. CDR3 bases: TGCGCCAGCAGCTTGGGGGCGCAGGCATATGAAAAACTGTTTTTT.

The chain recombines TRBV7-8 with TRBJ1-2, with D unclear. The V and J ends lost 4 bases and 5 bases respectively, with 11 bases between them. Germline values: CDR1 SGHVS, CDR2 FQNEAQ. The CDR3 contains 13 residues. The CDR3 spells CASSYKEVYGYTF. The CDR3 DNA reads TGTGCCAGCAGCTACAAGGAGGTTTATGGCTACACCTTC.

The J gene is TRBJ1-3, the V gene TRBV2; 8 bases are shared with TRBD1. Germline CDR1 SNHLY, CDR2 FYNNEI. J lost 7 bases, V lost 11 bases, and 10 bases had no gene match. CDR3 size: 13 residues. The CDR3 DNA reads as TGTGCCGGAGCCGGACAGGGCTTTAACACCATATATTTT. It codes for CAGAGQGFNTIYF.

The chain combines TRBV6-1 with TRBJ1-1; 7 bases line up with TRBD1. The CDR3 extends over 12 amino acids. Germline V gene lookup returns CDR1 MNHNS and CDR2 SASEGT. With V trimmed by 6 bases and J by 7 bases, 5 bases remained unmatched. The CDR3 region has the DNA TGTGCCAGCAGCCGGGACAGACTTGAAGCTTTCTTT. It codes for CASSRDRLEAFF.

The CDR3 nucleotides are TGTGCCAGCAGTCTGAACGCCCCCCCGGGGGAAAAACTGTTTTTT. Protein: CASSLNAPPGEKLFF. The chain joins TRBV6-5 to TRBJ1-4; D is undetermined. Deletions cut 5 bases from V and 8 bases from J, with 18 bases between. This CDR3 has 15 amino acids. Germline V gives CDR1 MNHEY, CDR2 SVGAGI.

V gene TRBV14 combines with J gene TRBJ2-7; 11 bases agree with TRBD2. The germline CDR1 and CDR2 sequences are SGHDN and FVKESK. After removal of 2 bases from V and 4 bases from J, the junction contained 7 bases not matched to a gene. The CDR3 is made up of 16 amino acids. The CDR3 DNA is TGTGCCAGCAGCCAATCGGTACTAGCGGGAGTTTACGAGCAGTACTTC. Translating it yields CASSQSVLAGVYEQYF.

V and J are TRBV2 and TRBJ1-1; the D is unclear. The CDR3 extends over 15 amino acids. Per the germline V gene, CDR1 is SNHLY and CDR2 is FYNNEI. The V gene lost 5 bases and the J gene lost 5 bases, with 18 bases spanning the gap. The CDR3 DNA reads TGTGCCAGCAGTCCTACCGGCCTGGGAGGGACTGAAGCTTTCTTT. Translating gives CASSPTGLGGTEAFF.

CDR3 nucleotide sequence: TGTGCCAGCAGCTCCCGACTAGCGCACACAGATACGCAGTATTTT. It specifies CASSSRLAHTDTQYF. The V gene is TRBV5-5, the J gene TRBJ2-3, with 8 bases fitting TRBD2. The germline gives CDR1 SGHKS, CDR2 YYEKEE (reference sequence). The CDR3 has 15 residues. The trim removed 3 bases at V and 2 bases at J, leaving 5 bases unmatched.

On this clone itself: Since a much larger clone is just one base distant, this may be a read error. Other DNA sequences in the sample encode the same CDR3. The chain uses TRBV11-2 and TRBJ1-5; D is uncertain. Germline V gene lookup returns CDR1 SGHAT and CDR2 FQNNGV. Trimming left V 0 bases short and J 4 bases short, with 4 bases between. This CDR3 contains 13 residues. The CDR3 DNA follows: TGTGCCAGCAGCTTAGATAGAAATCAGCCCCAGCATTTT. This sequence encodes CASSLDRNQPQHF. The whole variable domain, filled in from reference TRBV11-2 and TRBJ1-5, reads EAGVAQSPRYKIIEKRQSVAFWCNPISGHATLYWYQQILGQGPKLLIQFQNNGVVDDSQLPKDRFSAERLKGVDSTLKIQPAKLEDSAVYLCASSLDRNQPQHFGDGTRLSIL.

As to this clone: Other DNA sequences in this sample translate to the same CDR3. This rearrangement joins TRBV7-9 to TRBJ1-4; 7 bases fit TRBD1. The CDR3 runs 15 residues. The germline V gene encodes CDR1 SEHNR and CDR2 FQNEAQ (reference sequence). The V segment lost 4 bases and the J segment 5 bases; nucleotides outside the gene matches: 7. The CDR3 protein is CASSWGDRDNEKLFF. The CDR3 DNA is TGTGCCAGCAGCTGGGGTGACAGGGACAATGAAAAACTGTTTTTT.

On this clone: This clone may be a read error of a much larger clone one base away. The CDR3 sequence: CASSPGTVQETQYF. The CDR3, as DNA: TGTGCCAGCAGCCCTGGGACAGTCCAAGAGACCCAGTACTTC. This chain connects TRBV5-4 to TRBJ2-5; 7 bases map to TRBD1. V lost 4 bases, J lost 1 base, and 4 bases stayed unmatched. The CDR3 consists of 14 residues. Germline values: CDR1 SGHNT, CDR2 YYREEE (reference sequence).

This chain uses TRBV23-1 with TRBJ1-1, with D uncertain. TRBV23-1 is flagged as an ORF with uncertain function. This CDR3 is built from 17 residues. V lost 3 bases, J lost 3 bases, and 20 bases lay in between. DNA of the CDR3: TGCGCCAGCAGTCATCCCCGGGAGGAGGGTGGTCACACTGAAGCTTTCTTT. Residues: CASSHPREEGGHTEAFF.

The chain is built from TRBV7-9 and TRBJ2-4; TRBD1 matches at 8 bases. The CDR3 spans 15 residues. Trimming cost V 1 base and J 1 base; bases outside gene matches: 0. Germline lookup yields CDR1 SEHNR and CDR2 FQNEAQ (reference sequence). CDR3 coding DNA: TGTGCCAGCAGCTTAGACAGGGGGGCCAAAAACATTCAGTACTTC. Its protein product is CASSLDRGAKNIQYF.

The chain couples TRBV4-3 to TRBJ2-1; possible D gene TRBD1, 7 bases. There are 15 residues in the CDR3. V was pared by 3 bases and J by 0 bases, with 9 bases between. The germline V gene has CDR1 LGHNA and CDR2 YSLEER. The CDR3 nucleotides are TGCGCCAGCAGCCAGCAGGGGGGCTCCTACAATGAGCAGTTCTTC. It codes for CASSQQGGSYNEQFF.

The chain recombines TRBV29-1 with TRBJ1-2; D is unresolved. The V gene's germline CDR1 is SQVTM and CDR2 ANQGSEA. V lost 2 bases and J 7 bases, leaving 5 bases between the germline ends. This CDR3 is built from 10 residues. CDR3 DNA sequence: TGCAGCGTTGAATGGGGTGGCTACACCTTC. Residues: CSVEWGGYTF.

The V and J genes are TRBV5-3 and TRBJ1-2; 9 nucleotides align to TRBD1. TRBV5-3 is an ORF, with its function uncertain. V lost 4 bases and J lost 5; bases outside the gene matches: 6. The CDR3 runs 14 residues. This CDR3 is CARSQGQGLYGYTF. The DNA of the CDR3 is TGTGCCAGAAGCCAGGGACAGGGATTATATGGCTACACCTTC.

This sequence joins TRBV15 and TRBJ2-7, with 8 bases that match TRBD2. CDR3 length: 19 residues. V dropped 1 base and J dropped 2; count of bases not matched to a gene: 16. Germline CDR1 and CDR2: LNHNV and YYDKDF (reference sequence). The CDR3 DNA reads as TGTGCCACCAGCAGAGTAATAGGCGCCGCGGGGGGCCTCGCCTACGAGCAGTACTTC. Its protein is CATSRVIGAAGGLAYEQYF.

The J gene is TRBJ1-5, the V gene TRBV7-2; possible D gene TRBD1, 6 bases. Between the trimmed V and J ends, which lost 8 bases and 0 bases, there was a span of 11 bases. Germline V CDR1 and CDR2: SGHTA, FQGNSA. This CDR3 comprises 14 residues. The CDR3 is CASQDRYSNQPQHF. For the CDR3, the DNA is TGTGCCAGCCAGGACAGATATAGCAATCAGCCCCAGCATTTT.

The V and J genes are TRBV5-1 and TRBJ2-7; TRBD2 matches 13 bases. The V segment lost 5 bases and the J segment 7 bases; nucleotides outside the gene matches: 12. The germline CDR1 and CDR2 sequences are SGHRS and YFSETQ. The CDR3 loop spans 16 amino acids. The CDR3 loop is CASRRTSGSYATEQYF. CDR3 DNA: TGCGCCAGCAGACGGACTAGCGGGAGCTATGCAACGGAGCAGTACTTC.

The rearrangement uses TRBV2 and TRBJ2-3, with D possibly TRBD2 on 5 matching bases. This CDR3 has 11 residues. The V end lost 7 bases, the J end lost 14 bases, and 16 bases lay between the germline ends. Germline V gives CDR1 SNHLY, CDR2 FYNNEI. As DNA, the CDR3 is TGTGCCAGCATGGCTTGGACTGGGGTGTATTTT. Protein: CASMAWTGVYF.

The V gene is TRBV4-3, the J gene TRBJ2-7, with a tentative D call TRBD1 (6 bases). With 0 bases removed from V and 0 bases from J, the gap between germline ends came to 12 bases. There are 16 residues in the CDR3. The germline CDR1 and CDR2 sequences are LGHNA and YSLEER. This CDR3 reads CASSQEPPGHSYEQYF. CDR3 nucleotides: TGCGCCAGCAGCCAAGAACCGCCGGGACACTCCTACGAGCAGTACTTC.

CDR3 nucleotides: TGCGCCAGCAGCCAAGAGGAGCGGGAGATCTACGAGCAGTACTTC. Protein: CASSQEEREIYEQYF. The gene calls are TRBV4-3 and TRBJ2-7, with 8 bases matching TRBD2. This CDR3 is built from 15 residues. In germline, CDR1 is LGHNA, CDR2 YSLEER. The junction had 4 bases not matched to a gene; V was cut back by 0 bases and J by 3 bases.

Only one count was recorded for this clone. V usage is TRBV6-5 and J usage is TRBJ2-7, with 8 bases aligning to TRBD2. The length of the CDR3 is 14 residues. V shed 6 bases, J shed 7 bases, and the junction held 11 bases outside the gene matches. From germline, CDR1 is MNHEY and CDR2 SVGAGI. This CDR3 reads CASRELAGSGEQYF. For the CDR3, the DNA is TGTGCCAGCAGAGAGTTAGCGGGGTCGGGTGAGCAGTACTTC.

The sample holds many counts of this clone. The rearrangement links TRBV27 to TRBJ1-1, with D unclear. Trimming took 2 bases from V and 5 from J, leaving 15 bases between them. The germline V gene encodes CDR1 MNHEY and CDR2 SMNVEV (reference sequence). The CDR3 sequence is 15 residues long. The CDR3 sequence is CASSLGSSSGTEAFF. In DNA, the CDR3 is TGTGCCAGCAGTTTAGGGTCCTCGTCGGGGACTGAAGCTTTCTTT.

The gene calls are TRBV7-2 and TRBJ2-5, with D hard to call. Per the germline V gene, CDR1 is SGHTA and CDR2 is FQGNSA. CDR3 size: 13 residues. V lost 7 bases, J lost 2 bases, and 11 bases lay in between. CDR3 DNA: TGTGCCAGCACCGCTGGGTGGCAAGAGACCCAGTACTTC. Translated, it gives CASTAGWQETQYF.